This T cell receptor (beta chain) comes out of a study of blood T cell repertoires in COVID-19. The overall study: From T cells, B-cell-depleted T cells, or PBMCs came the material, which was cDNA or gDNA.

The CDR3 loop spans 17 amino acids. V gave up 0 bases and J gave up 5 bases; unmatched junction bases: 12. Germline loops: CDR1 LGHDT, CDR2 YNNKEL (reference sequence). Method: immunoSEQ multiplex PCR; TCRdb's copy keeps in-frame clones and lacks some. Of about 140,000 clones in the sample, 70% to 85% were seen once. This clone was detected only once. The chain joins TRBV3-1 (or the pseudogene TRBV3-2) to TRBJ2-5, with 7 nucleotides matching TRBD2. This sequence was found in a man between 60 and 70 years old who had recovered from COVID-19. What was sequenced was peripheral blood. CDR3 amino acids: CASSQEKLREWEETQYF. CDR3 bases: TGTGCCAGCAGCCAAGAGAAATTGCGGGAGTGGGAGGAGACCCAGTACTTC.